This is a list of T cell receptor beta chains from one sample in a study of cytomegalovirus exposure and HLA in healthy donors. TCRdb's copy holds only in-frame clones and misses some; the assay was immunoSEQ multiplex PCR. The sample records fewer than 250,000 clones, 82% being singletons. Material: PBMCs. The receptor set was obtained from a man in his forties or fifties in good health and CMV-seropositive. The CDR3 runs from the conserved cysteine through the conserved F or W. Each record gives: V gene, clone size, J gene, D gene, CDR3 protein, CDR3 DNA. D genes are given only for firm matches. Rows may omit the clone size; those that give it use once, few, many or a size class.

v_call: TRBV2
clone_size: NA
j_call: TRBJ2-4
d_call: TRBD2
cdr3_aa: CASRPTGRAGVAKNIQYF
cdr3_nt: TGTGCCAGCAGACCGACCGGGAGGGCGGGCGTAGCCAAAAACATTCAGTACTTC

v_call: TRBV6-5
clone_size: NA
j_call: TRBJ2-1
d_call: TRBD2
cdr3_aa: CASSSLAGENNEQFF
cdr3_nt: TGTGCCAGCAGTTCCCTAGCGGGAGAGAACAATGAGCAGTTCTTC

v_call: TRBV6-6
clone_size: NA
j_call: TRBJ2-3
d_call: TRBD2
cdr3_aa: CASSTGTSGTDTQYF
cdr3_nt: TGTGCCAGCAGCACTGGGACTAGCGGTACAGATACGCAGTATTTT

v_call: TRBV2
clone_size: few
j_call: TRBJ2-3
d_call: TRBD1
cdr3_aa: CASRGQGVGTDTQYF
cdr3_nt: TGTGCCAGCAGGGGCCAGGGGGTGGGCACAGATACGCAGTATTTT

v_call: TRBV9
clone_size: NA
j_call: TRBJ2-7
d_call: NA
cdr3_aa: CASSPQSGTAYEQYF
cdr3_nt: TGTGCCAGCAGCCCCCAAAGCGGAACCGCCTACGAGCAGTACTTC

v_call: TRBV20-1
clone_size: NA
j_call: TRBJ2-1
d_call: NA
cdr3_aa: CSASDSNEQFF
cdr3_nt: TGCAGTGCGTCAGACAGTAATGAGCAGTTCTTC

v_call: TRBV5-1
clone_size: NA
j_call: TRBJ2-7
d_call: TRBD1
cdr3_aa: CASSFGTGGSYEQYF
cdr3_nt: TGCGCCAGCAGCTTCGGGACAGGGGGATCCTACGAGCAGTACTTC

v_call: TRBV4-1
clone_size: NA
j_call: TRBJ2-1
d_call: NA
cdr3_aa: CASSQAGRTYNEQFF
cdr3_nt: TGCGCCAGCAGCCAAGCGGGAAGAACCTACAATGAGCAGTTCTTC

v_call: TRBV11-2
clone_size: NA
j_call: TRBJ2-7
d_call: TRBD1
cdr3_aa: CASSLVGQGKYEQYF
cdr3_nt: TGTGCCAGCAGCTTAGTGGGACAGGGGAAGTACGAGCAGTACTTC

v_call: TRBV9
clone_size: NA
j_call: TRBJ2-1
d_call: NA
cdr3_aa: CASSAGTLNSYNEQFF
cdr3_nt: TGTGCCAGCAGTGCCGGGACATTAAACTCCTACAATGAGCAGTTCTTC

v_call: TRBV5-1
clone_size: NA
j_call: TRBJ1-1
d_call: TRBD1
cdr3_aa: CASSLGDRGTEAFF
cdr3_nt: TGCGCCAGCAGCTTGGGGGACAGGGGAACTGAAGCTTTCTTT

v_call: TRBV5-4
clone_size: NA
j_call: TRBJ2-7
d_call: TRBD1
cdr3_aa: CASSLEPGTGVNEQYF
cdr3_nt: TGTGCCAGCAGCCTAGAACCCGGGACAGGGGTTAACGAGCAGTACTTC

v_call: TRBV6-1
clone_size: NA
j_call: TRBJ1-5
d_call: TRBD1
cdr3_aa: CASKRQGRNQPQHF
cdr3_nt: TGTGCCAGCAAGCGACAGGGGCGGAATCAGCCCCAGCATTTT

v_call: TRBV28
clone_size: few
j_call: TRBJ1-1
d_call: NA
cdr3_aa: CASSGVGRREAFF
cdr3_nt: TGTGCCAGCAGTGGGGTGGGCAGGAGGGAAGCTTTCTTT

v_call: TRBV5-4
clone_size: NA
j_call: TRBJ1-4
d_call: NA
cdr3_aa: CASRPRVGEKLFF
cdr3_nt: TGTGCCAGCAGGCCCCGGGTGGGTGAAAAACTGTTTTTT

v_call: TRBV25-1
clone_size: few
j_call: TRBJ1-1
d_call: TRBD1
cdr3_aa: CASSEFSGGNTEAFF
cdr3_nt: TGTGCCAGCAGTGAATTCTCAGGGGGGAACACTGAAGCTTTCTTT

v_call: TRBV14
clone_size: few
j_call: TRBJ1-2
d_call: NA
cdr3_aa: CASSLRGANYGYTF
cdr3_nt: TGTGCCAGCAGCCTCCGGGGAGCCAACTATGGCTACACCTTC

v_call: TRBV18
clone_size: NA
j_call: TRBJ2-1
d_call: TRBD2
cdr3_aa: CASSPGTSGRAGEQFF
cdr3_nt: TGTGCCAGCTCACCGGGGACTAGCGGGAGGGCGGGTGAGCAGTTCTTC

v_call: TRBV2
clone_size: NA
j_call: TRBJ2-1
d_call: TRBD2
cdr3_aa: CASRGWTSGRADNEQFF
cdr3_nt: TGTGCCAGCAGAGGTTGGACTAGCGGGAGGGCAGACAATGAGCAGTTCTTC

v_call: TRBV7-9
clone_size: NA
j_call: TRBJ1-1
d_call: TRBD1
cdr3_aa: CASSLTGFPMNTEAFF
cdr3_nt: TGTGCCAGCAGCCTGACAGGGTTCCCTATGAACACTGAAGCTTTCTTT

v_call: TRBV7-9
clone_size: NA
j_call: TRBJ1-5
d_call: TRBD1
cdr3_aa: CASSTTGGNQPQHF
cdr3_nt: TGTGCCAGCAGCACTACAGGGGGCAATCAGCCCCAGCATTTT

v_call: TRBV7-3
clone_size: once
j_call: TRBJ2-2
d_call: NA
cdr3_aa: CASSMGPQGGELFF
cdr3_nt: TGTGCCAGCAGCATGGGCCCTCAGGGGGGGGAGCTGTTTTTT

v_call: TRBV6-1
clone_size: NA
j_call: TRBJ2-7
d_call: TRBD2
cdr3_aa: CASSEGLAVSYEQYF
cdr3_nt: TGTGCCAGCAGTGAGGGACTAGCGGTATCCTACGAGCAGTACTTC

v_call: TRBV5-4
clone_size: NA
j_call: TRBJ2-3
d_call: TRBD2
cdr3_aa: CASSKGLAGGSTDTQYF
cdr3_nt: TGTGCCAGCAGCAAGGGACTAGCGGGGGGGAGCACAGATACGCAGTATTTT

v_call: TRBV7-7
clone_size: NA
j_call: TRBJ2-5
d_call: NA
cdr3_aa: CASSHSSGQQETQYF
cdr3_nt: TGTGCTAGCAGCCATTCTAGCGGACAGCAAGAGACCCAGTACTTC

v_call: TRBV7-8
clone_size: NA
j_call: TRBJ2-2
d_call: NA
cdr3_aa: CASSLEVGPGELFF
cdr3_nt: TGTGCCAGCAGCTTAGAAGTTGGCCCCGGGGAGCTGTTTTTT

v_call: TRBV6-4
clone_size: few
j_call: TRBJ2-1
d_call: NA
cdr3_aa: CASSEGDMPYNEQFF
cdr3_nt: TGTGCCAGCAGTGAAGGGGACATGCCCTACAATGAGCAGTTCTTC

v_call: TRBV7-9
clone_size: NA
j_call: TRBJ1-1
d_call: TRBD1
cdr3_aa: CASSRGTGFKKDTEAFF
cdr3_nt: TGTGCCAGCAGCCGGGGGACAGGGTTTAAGAAGGACACTGAAGCTTTCTTT

v_call: TRBV5-8
clone_size: NA
j_call: TRBJ2-1
d_call: NA
cdr3_aa: CASSLGTLVLNEQFF
cdr3_nt: TGTGCCAGCAGCTTGGGCACTCTTGTTCTCAATGAGCAGTTCTTC

v_call: TRBV19
clone_size: NA
j_call: TRBJ2-7
d_call: NA
cdr3_aa: CASSIVGGSRQYF
cdr3_nt: TGTGCCAGTAGTATAGTCGGCGGCTCAAGGCAGTACTTC

v_call: TRBV30
clone_size: NA
j_call: TRBJ1-2
d_call: NA
cdr3_aa: CAWSWALGYGYTF
cdr3_nt: TGTGCCTGGAGTTGGGCCCTCGGCTATGGCTACACCTTC

v_call: TRBV11-2
clone_size: few
j_call: TRBJ1-2
d_call: NA
cdr3_aa: CASTPGIIGGYTF
cdr3_nt: TGTGCCAGCACCCCAGGGATCATCGGGGGCTACACCTTC

v_call: TRBV9
clone_size: NA
j_call: TRBJ2-1
d_call: TRBD2
cdr3_aa: CASSVSISHREGLGDEQFF
cdr3_nt: TGTGCCAGCAGCGTATCGATCTCTCACCGGGAGGGCCTTGGGGATGAGCAGTTCTTC

v_call: TRBV4-1
clone_size: once
j_call: TRBJ2-3
d_call: TRBD2
cdr3_aa: CASSQDRRGRAKDTQYF
cdr3_nt: TGCGCCAGCAGCCAAGATAGGCGCGGGAGGGCGAAAGATACGCAGTATTTT

v_call: TRBV19
clone_size: NA
j_call: TRBJ1-5
d_call: NA
cdr3_aa: CASSLRFGVSTNQPQHF
cdr3_nt: TGTGCCAGTAGTCTTAGATTCGGGGTGTCAACCAATCAGCCCCAGCATTTT

v_call: TRBV7-8
clone_size: NA
j_call: TRBJ1-4
d_call: TRBD1
cdr3_aa: CASSLGQPGYEKLFF
cdr3_nt: TGTGCCAGCAGCTTGGGACAGCCAGGTTATGAAAAACTGTTTTTT

v_call: TRBV2
clone_size: NA
j_call: TRBJ1-4
d_call: TRBD1
cdr3_aa: CASSEMGTGGEKLFF
cdr3_nt: TGTGCCAGCAGTGAAATGGGGACAGGGGGTGAAAAACTGTTTTTT

v_call: TRBV15
clone_size: NA
j_call: TRBJ2-3
d_call: NA
cdr3_aa: CATSMRGGGDTQYF
cdr3_nt: TGTGCCACCAGCATGCGGGGCGGTGGAGATACGCAGTATTTT

v_call: TRBV18
clone_size: few
j_call: TRBJ2-6
d_call: NA
cdr3_aa: CASSQTRGGANVLTF
cdr3_nt: TGTGCCAGCTCACAAACACGGGGTGGGGCCAACGTCCTGACTTTC

v_call: TRBV6-6
clone_size: NA
j_call: TRBJ2-7
d_call: NA
cdr3_aa: CASTPSRGRQYF
cdr3_nt: TGTGCCAGCACCCCTAGTCGGGGGAGGCAGTACTTC

v_call: TRBV9
clone_size: NA
j_call: TRBJ2-1
d_call: NA
cdr3_aa: CASSPASRGGDEQFF
cdr3_nt: TGTGCCAGCAGTCCAGCCTCGAGGGGGGGCGATGAGCAGTTCTTC

v_call: TRBV29-1
clone_size: NA
j_call: TRBJ1-2
d_call: TRBD1
cdr3_aa: CSGGQGANYGYTF
cdr3_nt: TGCAGCGGTGGACAGGGGGCTAACTATGGCTACACCTTC

v_call: TRBV6-5
clone_size: NA
j_call: TRBJ1-2
d_call: NA
cdr3_aa: CASSAREGPIYGYTF
cdr3_nt: TGTGCCAGCAGTGCCCGGGAGGGGCCAATTTATGGCTACACCTTC

v_call: TRBV7-2
clone_size: NA
j_call: TRBJ2-7
d_call: TRBD2
cdr3_aa: CASSVAGTSRYEQYF
cdr3_nt: TGTGCCAGCAGCGTCGCCGGGACTAGCCGCTACGAGCAGTACTTC

v_call: TRBV5-1
clone_size: NA
j_call: TRBJ2-2
d_call: NA
cdr3_aa: CASSSGGYTGELFF
cdr3_nt: TGCGCCAGCAGCTCCGGAGGGTACACCGGGGAGCTGTTTTTT

v_call: TRBV29-1
clone_size: NA
j_call: TRBJ2-2
d_call: TRBD2
cdr3_aa: CSVERGQAGGIAGELFF
cdr3_nt: TGCAGCGTTGAAAGAGGTCAGGCGGGAGGTATCGCCGGGGAGCTGTTTTTT

v_call: TRBV19
clone_size: NA
j_call: TRBJ1-1
d_call: NA
cdr3_aa: CASSIGDINTEAFF
cdr3_nt: TGTGCCAGTAGTATAGGAGACATTAACACTGAAGCTTTCTTT

v_call: TRBV30
clone_size: NA
j_call: TRBJ2-6
d_call: TRBD1
cdr3_aa: CAWGPGTGPSGANVLTF
cdr3_nt: TGTGCCTGGGGCCCCGGGACAGGGCCGTCTGGGGCCAACGTCCTGACTTTC

v_call: TRBV11-2
clone_size: NA
j_call: TRBJ1-4
d_call: NA
cdr3_aa: CASSDPRGRNEKLFF
cdr3_nt: TGTGCCAGCAGCGACCCACGGGGGAGAAATGAAAAACTGTTTTTT

v_call: TRBV6-9
clone_size: NA
j_call: TRBJ2-3
d_call: NA
cdr3_aa: CASSYSGLALDTQYF
cdr3_nt: TGTGCCAGCAGTTATTCAGGGCTAGCGTTAGATACGCAGTATTTT